These 18 T cell receptor beta chains originate from one sample sequenced in a study of blood T cell repertoires in COVID-19. The method was immunoSEQ multiplex PCR; TCRdb's version includes in-frame clones alone and lacks a portion of them. The repertoire holds 250,000 or so clones, with around nine tenths as singletons. The material sequenced was PBMCs or T cells enriched from blood (not recorded which). These receptors came from a young woman who had recovered from COVID-19.

The chain carries TRBV28 and TRBJ2-5, with TRBD2 matching 14 bases. The CDR3 extends over 17 amino acids. Trimming removed 4 bases from V and 5 bases from J; junction bases left unmatched: 9. Germline assignment: CDR1 MDHEN and CDR2 SYDVKM. CDR3 amino acids: CASSSGTSGSYRETQYF. In nucleotides, the CDR3 is TGTGCCAGCAGTTCAGGGACTAGCGGGAGCTACCGGGAGACCCAGTACTTC.

This clone has only one observation. DNA of the CDR3: TGTGCCAGCAGATACGGTGAGAACACTGAAGCTTTCTTT. This codes for CASRYGENTEAFF. V gene TRBV2 combines with J gene TRBJ1-1; the D is unclear. CDR3 length: 13 residues. Deletions cut 6 bases from V and 1 base from J, with 9 bases between. In germline, CDR1 is SNHLY, CDR2 FYNNEI.

Ten or more counts support this clone. V usage is TRBV7-9 and J usage is TRBJ2-2; 7 bases line up with TRBD2. CDR1 and CDR2 (germline): SEHNR, FQNEAQ (reference sequence). With V trimmed by 1 base and J by 2 bases, 13 bases remained unmatched. CDR3 length: 19 residues. CDR3 amino acids: CASSLGFRGTTSNTGELFF. The CDR3 DNA reads TGTGCCAGCAGCTTAGGTTTCCGGGGGACTACATCTAACACCGGGGAGCTGTTTTTT.

The chain recombines TRBV25-1 with TRBJ2-7, with 10 positions matching TRBD1. The CDR3 length is 16 residues. V shed 7 bases, J shed 2 bases, and the junction held 11 bases outside the gene matches. In germline, CDR1 is MGHDK, CDR2 SYGVNS. The CDR3 region is CASTSTAGTGAYEQYF. CDR3 sequence (DNA): TGTGCCAGCACCTCCACCGCCGGGACAGGGGCCTACGAGCAGTACTTC.

V is TRBV6-1 and J is TRBJ2-7; TRBD2 aligns across 9 bases. Germline CDR1 and CDR2: MNHNS and SASEGT. The junction had 9 bases not matched to a gene; V was cut back by 2 bases and J by 4 bases. The CDR3 length is 16 residues. The CDR3 DNA follows: TGTGCCAGCAGTGAAAGGATGGGACTAGCACCATACGAGCAGTACTTC. Translation: CASSERMGLAPYEQYF.

This chain joins TRBV5-6 and TRBJ2-3, with D perhaps matching TRBD1 (6 bases). Looked up from germline, CDR1 is SGHDT and CDR2 is YYEEEE. V lost 1 base and J lost 2, with 17 bases in between. This CDR3 has 17 residues. This chain's CDR3 is CASSLIARTVFTDTQYF. The CDR3 DNA reads as TGTGCCAGCAGCTTGATTGCTCGGACAGTTTTCACAGATACGCAGTATTTT.

The chain carries TRBV12-3 or TRBV12-4 and TRBJ2-7, with D possibly being TRBD2 (6 bases). The CDR3 loop spans 13 amino acids. V was cut by 6 bases and J by 5 bases, with 14 bases left in between. The CDR3 nucleotides are TGTGCCAGCAGCCCGGGCGGAGGGGACGAGCAGTACTTC. It specifies CASSPGGGDEQYF.

This clone showed up just once. The chain employs TRBV7-3 and TRBJ1-1, with D possibly TRBD1 on 5 matching bases. The CDR3 extends over 15 amino acids. Trimming stripped 0 bases from V and 5 bases from J, with 13 bases between. Germline CDR1 SGHTA, CDR2 FQGTGA. The CDR3 DNA is TGTGCCAGCAGCTTAACGACTGGGGCGCGGACTGAAGCTTTCTTT. The encoded protein is CASSLTTGARTEAFF.

The rearrangement joins TRBV5-1 to TRBJ2-3; TRBD1 agrees at 9 bases. J gave up 2 bases and V 2 bases, and 3 bases lay outside the gene matches. Germline V gene data show CDR1 as SGHRS and CDR2 as YFSETQ. The CDR3 has 15 residues. CDR3 amino acids: CASSFGTGFTDTQYF. DNA for the CDR3: TGCGCCAGCAGCTTCGGGACAGGGTTCACAGATACGCAGTATTTT.

The chain links TRBV11-2 to TRBJ1-2; weak D call: TRBD1 (5 bases). This CDR3 has 12 amino acids. The V end was cut by 0 bases, the J end by 6 bases, with 5 bases between. The germline V gene has CDR1 SGHAT and CDR2 FQNNGV. CDR3 sequence: CASSLEGDGYTF. CDR3 DNA: TGTGCCAGCAGCTTAGAAGGGGATGGCTACACCTTC. Full variable domain (outside the CDR3, taken from reference TRBV11-2 and TRBJ1-2): EAGVAQSPRYKIIEKRQSVAFWCNPISGHATLYWYQQILGQGPKLLIQFQNNGVVDDSQLPKDRFSAERLKGVDSTLKIQPAKLEDSAVYLCASSLEGDGYTFGSGTRLTVV.

This chain connects TRBV2 to TRBJ1-2; D gene unclear. The CDR3 extends over 14 amino acids. V lost 5 bases to trimming and J lost 5 bases, with 15 bases between them. Per the germline V gene, CDR1 is SNHLY and CDR2 is FYNNEI. The CDR3 DNA is TGTGCCAGCAGTCCCGGGTCGTCCCGATATGGCTACACCTTC. It encodes CASSPGSSRYGYTF.

The chain links TRBV12-3 or TRBV12-4 to TRBJ1-3, with D perhaps TRBD1 (6 bases). Trimming shortened V by 4 bases and J by 15 bases, and 13 bases separated the two germline ends. The CDR3 runs 11 residues. CDR3 sequence: CASSWGLIGYF. The CDR3 DNA sequence: TGTGCCAGCAGTTGGGGGCTGATTGGATATTTT.

The V gene is TRBV11-2, the J gene TRBJ1-1; 7 bases fit TRBD1. Germline lookup yields CDR1 SGHAT and CDR2 FQNNGV. V was clipped by 6 bases and J by 1 base; unmatched bases: 11. This CDR3 is 16 amino acids long. CDR3 sequence (DNA): TGTGCCAGCAGAAAGTGGACAGGATCTTCGAACACTGAAGCTTTCTTT. It codes for CASRKWTGSSNTEAFF.

V gene TRBV12-2 combines with J gene TRBJ1-3. TRBV12-2 corresponds to a pseudogene. The CDR3 consists of 14 residues. The CDR3 bases are TGTGCAAGTCGCTTATCATACGGGAGGAGCACCATATATTTT. It is translated as CASRLSYGRSTIYF.

The chain uses TRBV9 and TRBJ2-5; 8 positions match TRBD1. Looked up from germline, CDR1 is SGDLS and CDR2 is YYNGEE. V shed 1 base, J shed 7 bases, and the junction held 0 bases outside the gene matches. This CDR3 comprises 12 residues. The CDR3 coding sequence is TGTGCCAGCAGCGTAACAGGGGGGACCCAGTACTTC. Translation gives CASSVTGGTQYF.

This rearrangement joins TRBV5-1 to TRBJ2-7; TRBD2 matches at 8 bases. Per germline, CDR1 SGHRS and CDR2 YFSETQ. There are 17 residues in the CDR3. With V trimmed by 0 bases and J by 0 bases, 8 bases remained unmatched. CDR3 loop: CASSLGPVAGSSYEQYF. The CDR3 coding sequence is TGCGCCAGCAGCTTGGGCCCTGTAGCGGGGAGCTCCTACGAGCAGTACTTC.

The J gene is TRBJ2-2, the V gene TRBV19; D gene ambiguous. Germline CDR1 reads LNHDA; CDR2 reads SQIVND (reference sequence). V was shortened by 1 base and J by 7 bases, with 10 bases between the two germline ends. This CDR3 is built from 14 residues. The CDR3 reads CASSIVLAGGELFF. CDR3 DNA: TGTGCCAGTAGTATAGTTTTGGCAGGCGGGGAGCTGTTTTTT.

The V call is TRBV23-1, the J call TRBJ2-1; a weak D match, TRBD1 (5 bases). TRBV23-1 is noted as an ORF with a role that remains uncertain. The V and J ends lost 0 bases and 4 bases respectively, with 16 bases between them. This CDR3 is built from 17 residues. Here the CDR3 reads CASSQSEGSPGYNEQFF. Here the CDR3 DNA reads TGCGCCAGCAGTCAATCGGAAGGATCGCCAGGGTACAATGAGCAGTTCTTC.